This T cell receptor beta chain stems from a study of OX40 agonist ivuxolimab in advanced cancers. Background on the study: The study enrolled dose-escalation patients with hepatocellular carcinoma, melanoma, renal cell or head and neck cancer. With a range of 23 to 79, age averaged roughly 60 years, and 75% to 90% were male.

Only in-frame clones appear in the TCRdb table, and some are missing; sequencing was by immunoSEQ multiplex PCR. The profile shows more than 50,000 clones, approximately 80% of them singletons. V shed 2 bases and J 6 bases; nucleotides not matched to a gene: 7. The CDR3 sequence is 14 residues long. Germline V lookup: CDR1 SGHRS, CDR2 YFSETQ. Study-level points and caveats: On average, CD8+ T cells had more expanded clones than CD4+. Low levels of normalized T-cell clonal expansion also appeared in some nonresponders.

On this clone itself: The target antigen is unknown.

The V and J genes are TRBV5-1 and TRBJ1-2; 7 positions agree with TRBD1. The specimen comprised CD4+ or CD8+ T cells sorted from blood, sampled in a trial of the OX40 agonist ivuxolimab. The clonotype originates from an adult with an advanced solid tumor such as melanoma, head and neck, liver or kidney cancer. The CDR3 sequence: CASSFGGQADGYTF. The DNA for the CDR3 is TGCGCCAGCAGCTTCGGTGGACAGGCGGATGGCTACACCTTC.